These 10 T cell receptor beta chains share one sample of origin, sequenced in a study of shared clonotypes between healthy human individuals. CD8 cells regarded as naive lacked CD45RO, were positively chosen for CCR7, and omitted terminally differentiated effector memory CD45RA+ cells. Repertoires were generated with immunoSEQ multiplex PCR, while TCRdb's copy carries only in-frame clones and drops some. The profile shows about 2 million clones, approximately 94% of them singletons. Source material: naive CD8+ T cells sorted from blood. The receptors here all came from a man in his late teens or twenties in good health.

The chain combines TRBV7-8 with TRBJ1-2, with D perhaps matching TRBD1 (5 bases). The CDR3 is made up of 16 amino acids. V was cut by 5 bases and J by 1 base, with 17 bases left in between. Germline assignment: CDR1 SGHVS and CDR2 FQNEAQ. This CDR3 reads CASSLTGTSSNYGYTF. The CDR3 region has the DNA TGTGCCAGCAGCCTAACCGGGACGTCGAGTAACTATGGCTACACCTTC.

This clone has only one observation. The same CDR3 is also encoded by other DNA sequences in this sample. The chain carries TRBV5-6 and TRBJ1-5; D may be TRBD1 (5 bases). Per germline, CDR1 SGHDT and CDR2 YYEEEE. Trimming pared 0 bases from V and 2 bases from J, leaving 6 bases between. The CDR3 is made up of 14 amino acids. CDR3 bases: TGTGCCAGCAGCTTGGGAGGGGGCAATCAGCCCCAGCATTTT. Translating gives CASSLGGGNQPQHF.

As DNA, the CDR3 is TGTGCCAGCAGCTTAGGCGCAGGGGGGCACTACGAGCAGTACTTC. Protein product: CASSLGAGGHYEQYF. The chain uses TRBV11-2 and TRBJ2-7; a weak D match, TRBD1 (7 bases). Per germline, CDR1 SGHAT and CDR2 FQNNGV. There are 15 residues in the CDR3. V lost 1 base to trimming and J lost 3 bases, with 13 bases between them. Combining the CDR3 with reference TRBV11-2 and TRBJ2-7 gives the whole variable domain EAGVAQSPRYKIIEKRQSVAFWCNPISGHATLYWYQQILGQGPKLLIQFQNNGVVDDSQLPKDRFSAERLKGVDSTLKIQPAKLEDSAVYLCASSLGAGGHYEQYFGPGTRLTVT.

The V call is TRBV11-3, the J call TRBJ2-7; 8 bases fit TRBD2. V gave up 3 bases and J gave up 4 bases; unmatched junction bases: 8. This CDR3 has 15 amino acids. Germline-derived CDR1 and CDR2 are SGHNT and YENEEA. For the CDR3, the DNA is TGTGCCAGCAGCTTCGGGGCTAGCGGGTTATACGAGCAGTACTTC. The encoded protein is CASSFGASGLYEQYF.

The chain uses TRBV5-6 and TRBJ2-2; 9 bases agree with TRBD1. V lost 3 bases to trimming and J lost 6 bases; unmatched junction nucleotides: 6. The CDR3 has 15 amino acids. Germline V gene lookup returns CDR1 SGHDT and CDR2 YYEEEE. In nucleotides, the CDR3 is TGTGCCAGCAGCTCACAGGGGGCCGAACCCGGGGAGCTGTTTTTT. As protein: CASSSQGAEPGELFF.

Details on this clone: Other DNA sequences in the same sample also yield this CDR3. The gene calls are TRBV10-2 and TRBJ2-1, with TRBD2 matching 10 bases. The trim removed 5 bases at V and 2 bases at J, leaving 3 bases unmatched. Germline CDR1 and CDR2: WSHSY and SAAADI. CDR3 length: 15 amino acids. The CDR3 nucleotides read TGCGCCAGCAGTTTGCTAGCGGGGGCCTACAATGAGCAGTTCTTC. This sequence encodes CASSLLAGAYNEQFF.

V is TRBV19 and J is TRBJ2-2, with D uncertain. The CDR3 runs to 14 residues. Trimming pared 3 bases from V and 4 bases from J, leaving 9 bases between. The germline CDR1 and CDR2 sequences are LNHDA and SQIVND (reference sequence). The CDR3 sequence: CASSILASTGELFF. CDR3 sequence (DNA): TGTGCCAGTAGTATTTTAGCTAGCACCGGGGAGCTGTTTTTT.

As to this clone: This same CDR3 is encoded by further DNA sequences in the sample. The rearrangement uses TRBV9 and TRBJ1-1, with D maybe TRBD1 (5 bases). Trimming removed 2 bases from V and 1 base from J, with 6 bases in between. CDR1 and CDR2 from the germline V gene are SGDLS and YYNGEE. The CDR3 has 13 residues. CDR3 sequence (DNA): TGTGCCAGCAGCGTCCAGGGGAACACTGAAGCTTTCTTT. Translating it yields CASSVQGNTEAFF.

In the case of this clone: The sample contains more than one DNA sequence encoding this CDR3. The chain couples TRBV27 to TRBJ2-7, with D maybe TRBD1 (6 bases). This CDR3 contains 13 residues. Trimming pared 5 bases from V and 4 bases from J, leaving 12 bases between. Germline V lookup: CDR1 MNHEY, CDR2 SMNVEV (reference sequence). DNA of the CDR3: TGTGCCAGCAGTCCGGGACATCTTTACGAGCAGTACTTC. Protein sequence: CASSPGHLYEQYF.

The V gene is TRBV30, the J gene TRBJ1-2; TRBD1 matches 7 bases. The CDR3 spans 16 residues. CDR1 and CDR2 from the germline V gene are GTSNPN and SVGIG (reference sequence). Losses at the gene ends were 0 bases for V and 0 bases for J; bases not matched to a gene: 7. The CDR3 DNA reads as TGTGCCTGGAGTGTATCTTCCGGGACAGCTAACTATGGCTACACCTTC. Translated, it gives CAWSVSSGTANYGYTF.